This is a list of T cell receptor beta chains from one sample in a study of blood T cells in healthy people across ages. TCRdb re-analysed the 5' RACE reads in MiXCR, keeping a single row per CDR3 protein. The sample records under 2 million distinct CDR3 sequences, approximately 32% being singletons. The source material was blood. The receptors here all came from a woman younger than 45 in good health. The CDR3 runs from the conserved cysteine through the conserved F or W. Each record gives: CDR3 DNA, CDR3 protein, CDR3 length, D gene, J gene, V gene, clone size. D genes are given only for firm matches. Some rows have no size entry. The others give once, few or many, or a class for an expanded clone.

CDR3 DNA: TGTGCCAGCTCACCATTTCCTAGCGGGATCCGGGGGAGTGAGCAGTTCTTC
CDR3 protein: CASSPFPSGIRGSEQFF
CDR3 length: 17
D gene: TRBD2
J gene: TRBJ2-1
V gene: TRBV18
clone size: NA

CDR3 DNA: TGTGCCAGCAGCTTACTGGGACTTCACAATGAGCAGTTCTTC
CDR3 protein: CASSLLGLHNEQFF
CDR3 length: 14
D gene: NA
J gene: TRBJ2-1
V gene: TRBV7-2
clone size: NA

CDR3 DNA: TGCGCCAGCAGCCAAGATGATGTAACAGTCCGGCTCGGGGAGCTGTTTTTT
CDR3 protein: CASSQDDVTVRLGELFF
CDR3 length: 17
D gene: NA
J gene: TRBJ2-2
V gene: TRBV4-1
clone size: NA

CDR3 DNA: TGTGCCAGCAGCAGGCTACCGGGACTAGCATTGGCAGATACGCAGTATTTT
CDR3 protein: CASSRLPGLALADTQYF
CDR3 length: 17
D gene: TRBD2
J gene: TRBJ2-3
V gene: TRBV27
clone size: few

CDR3 DNA: TGTGCCAGCAGTTTAGGAAATTTGCATGCTTTCTTT
CDR3 protein: CASSLGNLHAFF
CDR3 length: 12
D gene: NA
J gene: TRBJ1-1
V gene: TRBV12-3/TRBV12-4
clone size: NA

CDR3 DNA: TGTGCCACCCAACTGACAGGAACGAGCTCCTACGAGCAGTACTTC
CDR3 protein: CATQLTGTSSYEQYF
CDR3 length: 15
D gene: NA
J gene: TRBJ2-7
V gene: TRBV10-3
clone size: many

CDR3 DNA: TGTGCCAGTAGTATCACAGGGGGCGCAGACTATGGCTACACCTTC
CDR3 protein: CASSITGGADYGYTF
CDR3 length: 15
D gene: TRBD1
J gene: TRBJ1-2
V gene: TRBV19
clone size: NA

CDR3 DNA: TGTGCCAACAGCCAAGATCGGGGGGGCCTAGAGACCCAGTACTTC
CDR3 protein: CANSQDRGGLETQYF
CDR3 length: 15
D gene: TRBD2
J gene: TRBJ2-5
V gene: TRBV3-1
clone size: once

CDR3 DNA: TGCGCCAGCAGCTTTGTACAGGGGGAAACTGAAGCTTTCTTT
CDR3 protein: CASSFVQGETEAFF
CDR3 length: 14
D gene: TRBD1
J gene: TRBJ1-1
V gene: TRBV5-1
clone size: NA

CDR3 DNA: TGTGCCAGCAGTGAAGCCACAGGTCCCTACGAGCAGTACTTC
CDR3 protein: CASSEATGPYEQYF
CDR3 length: 14
D gene: NA
J gene: TRBJ2-7
V gene: TRBV6-1
clone size: NA

CDR3 DNA: TGCAGTGCTAGGGACAGGGGGATCTCTAACTATGGCTACACCTTC
CDR3 protein: CSARDRGISNYGYTF
CDR3 length: 15
D gene: TRBD1
J gene: TRBJ1-2
V gene: TRBV20-1
clone size: few

CDR3 DNA: TGTGCCACCAGTGATGTGACAGAGGGGGCCAACGTCCTGACTTTC
CDR3 protein: CATSDVTEGANVLTF
CDR3 length: 15
D gene: NA
J gene: TRBJ2-6
V gene: TRBV24-1
clone size: NA

CDR3 DNA: TGCAGTGCGATCCCGGGGAGCGATAACACTGAAGCTTTCTTT
CDR3 protein: CSAIPGSDNTEAFF
CDR3 length: 14
D gene: NA
J gene: TRBJ1-1
V gene: TRBV20-1
clone size: NA

CDR3 DNA: TGCGCCAGCAGCCAACAGGGGGACTTGGAGCAGTACTTC
CDR3 protein: CASSQQGDLEQYF
CDR3 length: 13
D gene: NA
J gene: TRBJ2-7
V gene: TRBV4-1
clone size: NA

CDR3 DNA: TGTGCCAGCAGGCAGATGTCGGACAGGAGGCGGGAGAATGGCTACACCTTC
CDR3 protein: CASRQMSDRRRENGYTF
CDR3 length: 17
D gene: TRBD1
J gene: TRBJ1-2
V gene: TRBV6-2/TRBV6-3
clone size: NA

CDR3 DNA: TGTGCCAGCAGCTATAGCGGGGATTACAATGAGCAGTTCTTC
CDR3 protein: CASSYSGDYNEQFF
CDR3 length: 14
D gene: TRBD2
J gene: TRBJ2-1
V gene: TRBV7-2
clone size: NA

CDR3 DNA: TGTGCCAGCAGCTTAGGGGTGAATGGGGAAAAACTGTTTTTT
CDR3 protein: CASSLGVNGEKLFF
CDR3 length: 14
D gene: NA
J gene: TRBJ1-4
V gene: TRBV7-9
clone size: few

CDR3 DNA: TGTGCCAGCAGCTTAGGACTAGCGGGGGGTGGCGTGAACTACAATGAGCAGTTCTTC
CDR3 protein: CASSLGLAGGGVNYNEQFF
CDR3 length: 19
D gene: TRBD2
J gene: TRBJ2-1
V gene: TRBV5-5
clone size: many

CDR3 DNA: TGTGCCAGCAGAGAGGGATTCCAAGAGACCCAGTACTTC
CDR3 protein: CASREGFQETQYF
CDR3 length: 13
D gene: NA
J gene: TRBJ2-5
V gene: TRBV6-1
clone size: NA

CDR3 DNA: TGCGCCAGCAGCCAAGGGTCGTTTCGGCCCGAAGGGGAGCAGTTCTTC
CDR3 protein: CASSQGSFRPEGEQFF
CDR3 length: 16
D gene: NA
J gene: TRBJ2-1
V gene: TRBV4-1
clone size: NA

CDR3 DNA: TGTGCCAGCGGACACTCTACAGGGGGAAACTACGAGCAGTACTTC
CDR3 protein: CASGHSTGGNYEQYF
CDR3 length: 15
D gene: TRBD1
J gene: TRBJ2-7
V gene: TRBV28
clone size: NA

CDR3 DNA: TGCAGTGCTAGAGACATCAACAATGAGCAGTTCTTC
CDR3 protein: CSARDINNEQFF
CDR3 length: 12
D gene: NA
J gene: TRBJ2-1
V gene: TRBV20-1
clone size: few

CDR3 DNA: TGTGCCAGCAGCGCTCCGGGGACTAGCCCCAGCACAGATACGCAGTATTTT
CDR3 protein: CASSAPGTSPSTDTQYF
CDR3 length: 17
D gene: NA
J gene: TRBJ2-3
V gene: TRBV21-1
clone size: NA

CDR3 DNA: TGCGCCAGCAGCTTGGGGCAGGGGGCGGCTGAAGCTTTCTTT
CDR3 protein: CASSLGQGAAEAFF
CDR3 length: 14
D gene: TRBD1
J gene: TRBJ1-1
V gene: TRBV5-1
clone size: NA

CDR3 DNA: TGTGCCAGCAGTCAGGGGACTCTGCAGTACTTC
CDR3 protein: CASSQGTLQYF
CDR3 length: 11
D gene: NA
J gene: TRBJ2-7
V gene: TRBV12-3/TRBV12-4
clone size: few

CDR3 DNA: TGTGCCGCCTCAGGGGGCGCCCCCTACAATGAGCAGTTCTTC
CDR3 protein: CAASGGAPYNEQFF
CDR3 length: 14
D gene: TRBD1
J gene: TRBJ2-1
V gene: TRBV28
clone size: once

CDR3 DNA: TGTGCCAGCAGTTCGGAATCAGGGAATTCACCCCTCCACTTT
CDR3 protein: CASSSESGNSPLHF
CDR3 length: 14
D gene: NA
J gene: TRBJ1-6
V gene: TRBV27
clone size: NA

CDR3 DNA: TGCAGCGGGACGAGGGACGTCGAGACCCAGTACTTC
CDR3 protein: CSGTRDVETQYF
CDR3 length: 12
D gene: NA
J gene: TRBJ2-5
V gene: TRBV29-1
clone size: few

CDR3 DNA: TGTGCCAGCAGTGAATCCCCCGGGGGCTATGGCTACACCTTC
CDR3 protein: CASSESPGGYGYTF
CDR3 length: 14
D gene: NA
J gene: TRBJ1-2
V gene: TRBV25-1
clone size: few

CDR3 DNA: TGTGCCAGCAGTTTAGACTACGCCAATGAGCAGTTCTTC
CDR3 protein: CASSLDYANEQFF
CDR3 length: 13
D gene: NA
J gene: TRBJ2-1
V gene: TRBV27
clone size: NA

CDR3 DNA: TGTGCCAGTAGTAGGGCCTGGGGCGGAAATGAGCAGTTCTTC
CDR3 protein: CASSRAWGGNEQFF
CDR3 length: 14
D gene: NA
J gene: TRBJ2-1
V gene: TRBV19
clone size: NA

CDR3 DNA: TGCAGTGCCCCAGGGGAAAGCGGCTATGGCTACACCTTC
CDR3 protein: CSAPGESGYGYTF
CDR3 length: 13
D gene: NA
J gene: TRBJ1-2
V gene: TRBV20-1
clone size: few

CDR3 DNA: TGTGCCATCAGTGGGAAGGGGACCCTTGGGGATACGCAGTATTTT
CDR3 protein: CAISGKGTLGDTQYF
CDR3 length: 15
D gene: NA
J gene: TRBJ2-3
V gene: TRBV10-3
clone size: few

CDR3 DNA: TGTGCCAGCAGCCCCGGGACTTCGACGGAGACCCAGTACTTC
CDR3 protein: CASSPGTSTETQYF
CDR3 length: 14
D gene: NA
J gene: TRBJ2-5
V gene: TRBV27
clone size: many

CDR3 DNA: TGTGCCAGCAGTTCCCGGACTAGCGGGAGCGCCAAAAACATTCAGTACTTC
CDR3 protein: CASSSRTSGSAKNIQYF
CDR3 length: 17
D gene: TRBD2
J gene: TRBJ2-4
V gene: TRBV6-6
clone size: NA

CDR3 DNA: TGTGCCATCAGATGGGACAGTGGGAGCCCCGGCTACACCTTC
CDR3 protein: CAIRWDSGSPGYTF
CDR3 length: 14
D gene: TRBD1
J gene: TRBJ1-2
V gene: TRBV10-3
clone size: NA

CDR3 DNA: TGCAGTGCTCTCCTGTTCACCGGGGAGCTGTTTTTT
CDR3 protein: CSALLFTGELFF
CDR3 length: 12
D gene: NA
J gene: TRBJ2-2
V gene: TRBV20-1
clone size: NA

CDR3 DNA: TGTGCCACCAGCTCCTACGGGACTGAAGAGACCCAGTACTTC
CDR3 protein: CATSSYGTEETQYF
CDR3 length: 14
D gene: NA
J gene: TRBJ2-5
V gene: TRBV15
clone size: NA

CDR3 DNA: TGTGCCAGCAGCCGCAAAAGTTTAGCGGGGCCAGGGGAGACCCAGTACTTC
CDR3 protein: CASSRKSLAGPGETQYF
CDR3 length: 17
D gene: TRBD2
J gene: TRBJ2-5
V gene: TRBV7-9
clone size: once

CDR3 DNA: TGTGCCAGCTCACCATTGAGCAGACAAGAAGGAGATACGCAGTATTTT
CDR3 protein: CASSPLSRQEGDTQYF
CDR3 length: 16
D gene: NA
J gene: TRBJ2-3
V gene: TRBV18
clone size: NA

CDR3 DNA: TGTGCCAGCAGTTGCGGGCGGGATAGGACAGATACGCAGTATTTT
CDR3 protein: CASSCGRDRTDTQYF
CDR3 length: 15
D gene: NA
J gene: TRBJ2-3
V gene: TRBV27
clone size: few

CDR3 DNA: TGCGCCAGCAGCCAATTGGGACTAGCGGGACAAGAGACCCAGTACTTC
CDR3 protein: CASSQLGLAGQETQYF
CDR3 length: 16
D gene: TRBD2
J gene: TRBJ2-5
V gene: TRBV4-1
clone size: few